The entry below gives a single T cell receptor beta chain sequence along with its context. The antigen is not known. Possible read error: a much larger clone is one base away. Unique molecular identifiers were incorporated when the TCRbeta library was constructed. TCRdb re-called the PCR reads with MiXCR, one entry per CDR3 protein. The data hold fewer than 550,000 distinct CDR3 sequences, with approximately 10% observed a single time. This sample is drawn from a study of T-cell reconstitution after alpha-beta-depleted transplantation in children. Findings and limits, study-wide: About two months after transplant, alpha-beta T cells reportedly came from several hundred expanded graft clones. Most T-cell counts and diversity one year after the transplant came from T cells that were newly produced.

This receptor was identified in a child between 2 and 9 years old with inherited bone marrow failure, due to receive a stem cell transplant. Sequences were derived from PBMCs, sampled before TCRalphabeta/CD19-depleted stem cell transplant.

The CDR3 DNA sequence: TGCGCCAGCAGCTTCCACGCGGGGGCAGATACGCAGTATTTT. Protein product: CASSFHAGADTQYF. This sequence joins TRBV5-1 and TRBJ2-3; TRBD2 agrees at 7 bases. This CDR3 region has 14 residues. Trimming took 2 bases from V and 4 from J; bases not matched to a gene: 4. Per germline, CDR1 SGHRS and CDR2 YFSETQ. The whole variable domain, filled in from reference TRBV5-1 and TRBJ2-3, reads KAGVTQTPRYLIKTRGQQVTLSCSPISGHRSVSWYQQTPGQGLQFLFEYFSETQRNKGNFPGRFSGRQFSNSRSEMNVSTLELGDSALYLCASSFHAGADTQYFGPGTRLTVL.